Each of the 19 T cell receptor beta chains below was sequenced from the same sample in a study of blood T cells in healthy people across ages. Then a second PCR, running about 7 to 11 cycles, was carried out with a sample-barcoded 5' primer and a J-beta primer mix. TCRdb used MiXCR to reprocess the 5' RACE reads, holding one entry per CDR3 protein. The data show hundreds of thousands of distinct CDR3 sequences, roughly 53% seen once. Input material: blood. All receptors derive from a man older than 75 in good health.

V gene TRBV9 combines with J gene TRBJ1-4; tentatively, D is TRBD1 (6 bases). CDR3 length equals 16 residues. Germline CDR1 is SGDLS and CDR2 is YYNGEE. V was cut by 4 bases and J by 6 bases, with 19 bases left in between. The DNA for the CDR3 is TGTGCCAGCAGCCCTCACGCCGGGGGGCGGGATGAAAAACTGTTTTTT. Protein sequence: CASSPHAGGRDEKLFF.

In its sample, this clonotype was seen a few times. The genes are TRBV5-6 and TRBJ1-1; D unclear. This CDR3 spans 13 amino acids. Trimming cost V 1 base and J 4 bases, with 8 bases left between them. The V gene's germline CDR1 is SGHDT and CDR2 YYEEEE. This chain's CDR3 is CASSLSQLTEAFF. Here the CDR3 DNA reads TGTGCCAGCAGCTTGAGTCAGCTCACTGAAGCTTTCTTT.

This clonotype was picked up a small number of times. In DNA form, the CDR3 reads TGTGCCAGCGACAGGGCAAATTCACCCCTCCACTTT. Protein product: CASDRANSPLHF. The rearrangement joins TRBV28 to TRBJ1-6; 7 nucleotides match TRBD1. The CDR3 extends over 12 amino acids. J gave up 7 bases and V 8 bases, and 2 bases lay outside the gene matches. Germline V gives CDR1 MDHEN, CDR2 SYDVKM.

The chain recombines TRBV30 with TRBJ1-4; 10 bases align to TRBD1. CDR1 is GTSNPN and CDR2 is SVGIG in the germline V gene (reference sequence). The CDR3 extends over 13 amino acids. Trimming took 5 bases from V and 7 from J; bases not matched to a gene: 4. The CDR3 region is CAWDRGRTEKLFF. CDR3 in DNA: TGTGCCTGGGACAGGGGGCGAACTGAAAAACTGTTTTTT.

This clonotype came up a few times. The V call is TRBV27, the J call TRBJ2-7, with 11 bases fitting TRBD2. J was trimmed by 0 bases and V by 4 bases; bases with no gene match: 14. The CDR3 covers 19 residues. Per the germline V gene, CDR1 is MNHEY and CDR2 is SMNVEV (reference sequence). CDR3 residues: CASSSATGTSGLSSYEQYF. The CDR3 nucleotides are TGTGCCAGCAGTTCTGCGACCGGGACTAGCGGCTTGAGCTCCTACGAGCAGTACTTC.

In the case of this clonotype: One end of the junction varies from germline; a read error may be responsible. J is TRBJ2-5 and V is TRBV6-5; D is uncertain. This CDR3 region has 14 residues. In germline, CDR1 is MNHEY, CDR2 SVGAGI. For the CDR3, the DNA is TGTGCCAGCAGTGACTCTAACTCTCAAGAGACCCAGTACTTC. This codes for CASSDSNSQETQYF.

The chain has TRBV18 and TRBJ1-2; 7 bases align to TRBD1. This CDR3 is built from 16 residues. J lost 1 base, V lost 1 base, and 6 bases had no gene match. Germline V gene sequence: CDR1 KGHSH, CDR2 LQKENI. CDR3 loop: CASSPQVPGGNYGYTF. The CDR3 bases are TGTGCCAGCTCACCACAGGTTCCAGGGGGTAACTATGGCTACACCTTC. The variable domain in full, with the rest retrieved from reference TRBV18 and TRBJ1-2, is NAGVMQNPRHLVRRRGQEARLRCSPMKGHSHVYWYRQLPEEGLKFMVYLQKENIIDESGMPKERFSAEFPKEGPSILRIQQVVRGDSAAYFCASSPQVPGGNYGYTFGSGTRLTVV.

V gene TRBV10-3 combines with J gene TRBJ2-1; TRBD2 matches at 9 bases. Looked up from germline, CDR1 is ENHRY and CDR2 is SYGVKD. The V and J ends lost 7 bases and 2 bases, in that order; junction bases with no gene match: 6. This CDR3 spans 15 amino acids. CDR3 DNA sequence: TGTGCCATCACTGTGGGCGGGAGGGCCTACAATGAGCAGTTCTTC. It codes for CAITVGGRAYNEQFF.

The V call is TRBV29-1, the J call TRBJ1-2; D possibly corresponds to TRBD1 (5 bases). The CDR3 consists of 10 residues. Per the germline V gene, CDR1 is SQVTM and CDR2 is ANQGSEA. The V end lost 6 bases, the J end lost 9 bases, and 11 bases lay between the germline ends. CDR3 amino acids: CSVATESYTF. CDR3 in DNA: TGCAGCGTAGCGACAGAGAGCTACACCTTC. The whole variable domain, remainder taken from reference TRBV29-1 and TRBJ1-2, is SAVISQKPSRDICQRGTSLTIQCQVDSQVTMMFWYRQQPGQSLTLIATANQGSEATYESGFVIDKFPISRPNLTFSTLTVSNMSPEDSSIYLCSVATESYTFGSGTRLTVV.

The chain is built from TRBV5-1 and TRBJ2-1; D is perhaps TRBD2 (6 bases). V was pared by 0 bases and J by 8 bases, with 18 bases between. Per germline, CDR1 SGHRS and CDR2 YFSETQ. This CDR3 region has 16 residues. CDR3 coding DNA: TGCGCCAGCAGCTTGGTCCCAGCGGGCAAAAGCGATGAGCAGTTCTTC. This translates into CASSLVPAGKSDEQFF.

This chain uses TRBV6-1 with TRBJ2-3, with 9 bases aligning to TRBD2. Germline V lookup: CDR1 MNHNS, CDR2 SASEGT. V lost 4 bases and J lost 4; bases outside the gene matches: 3. This CDR3 has 14 amino acids. The DNA for the CDR3 is TGTGCCAGCAGTGTGGCGGGAGGGCCAGATACGCAGTATTTT. This codes for CASSVAGGPDTQYF.

The chain couples TRBV4-2 to TRBJ1-2; the D is unclear. The CDR3 is 11 amino acids. Germline CDR1 LGHNA, CDR2 YNFKEQ. V lost 0 bases and J lost 7, with 3 bases in between. The CDR3 loop reads CASSQDLGYTF. DNA of the CDR3: TGTGCCAGCAGCCAAGATCTTGGCTACACCTTC.

The genes are TRBV14 and TRBJ2-7; D is uncertain. Germline V CDR1 and CDR2: SGHDN, FVKESK. The CDR3 runs 12 residues. V was pared by 1 base and J by 7 bases, with 8 bases between. CDR3 sequence reads: CASSQAANEQYF. The DNA for the CDR3 is TGTGCCAGCAGCCAAGCAGCCAATGAGCAGTACTTC.

This rearrangement joins TRBV20-1 to TRBJ1-6; D perhaps matches TRBD1 (5 bases). Germline V gene sequence: CDR1 DFQATT, CDR2 SNEGSKA (reference sequence). This CDR3 is built from 15 residues. V was clipped by 4 bases and J by 2 bases, with 12 bases between them. CDR3: CSAKGDSAYNSPLHF. For the CDR3, the DNA is TGCAGTGCTAAAGGGGATAGCGCCTATAATTCACCCCTCCACTTT.

This clonotype was picked up many times. The V call is TRBV20-1, the J call TRBJ2-6, with no clear D. The CDR3 extends over 17 amino acids. The V and J ends lost 1 base and 0 bases respectively, with 13 bases between them. Germline V gene data show CDR1 as DFQATT and CDR2 as SNEGSKA (reference sequence). The CDR3 sequence is CSARVKGPSSGANVLTF. The CDR3 region has the DNA TGCAGTGCTAGAGTCAAAGGACCAAGCTCTGGGGCCAACGTCCTGACTTTC.

The chain employs TRBV6-6 and TRBJ2-7, with 11 positions matching TRBD2. This CDR3 has 17 amino acids. The V segment lost 6 bases and the J segment 0 bases; nucleotides outside the gene matches: 10. Germline V lookup: CDR1 MNHNY, CDR2 SVGAGI (reference sequence). The CDR3 loop reads CASSRPGLAVSSYEQYF. CDR3 in DNA: TGTGCCAGCAGCCGACCGGGACTAGCGGTTAGCTCCTACGAGCAGTACTTC.

The rearrangement uses TRBV7-8 and TRBJ2-3, with D uncertain. The CDR3 contains 13 residues. The germline V gene encodes CDR1 SGHVS and CDR2 FQNEAQ. V lost 5 bases and J lost 2, with 8 bases in between. The CDR3 region has the DNA TGTGCCAGCAGCCCTGCCACCACAGATACGCAGTATTTT. Translated, it gives CASSPATTDTQYF.

The J gene is TRBJ2-3, the V gene TRBV28; D possibly corresponds to TRBD1 (7 bases). CDR1 and CDR2 (germline): MDHEN, SYDVKM. V gave up 8 bases and J gave up 14 bases, with 26 bases separating them. This CDR3 contains 14 residues. The CDR3 coding sequence is TGTGCCAGCGGGAGCCAGGGGGGTGCCAGATACGCGTATTTT. Its protein product is CASGSQGGARYAYF.

The chain joins TRBV27 to TRBJ2-5, with 7 bases identical to TRBD2. CDR1 is MNHEY and CDR2 is SMNVEV in the germline V gene (reference sequence). There are 15 residues in the CDR3. V gave up 1 base and J gave up 0 bases; unmatched junction bases: 2. DNA for the CDR3: TGTGCCAGCAGTTTATTGGGGGGGTACCAAGAGACCCAGTACTTC. It codes for CASSLLGGYQETQYF.